This T cell receptor beta chain was captured by sequencing in a study of T cells in Graves' hyperthyroidism and ophthalmopathy. Study findings and constraints: Appearing also in blood were most of the thyroid clonotypes expanded above 0.001.

This clonotype was seen repeatedly, ten times or more. No antigen is known for it. Not enrolled were patients with uncontrolled infection, other autoimmune disease, pregnancy or lactation. From approximately 9.5 ml of fresh peripheral blood, PBMCs were isolated. This CDR3 spans 15 amino acids. Trimming removed 3 bases from V and 4 bases from J, with 15 bases in between. Germline CDR1 reads KGHSH; CDR2 reads LQKENI. TCR beta CDR3 sequences were amplified from RNA transcripts. Using the HTBI primer set, a first-round RT-PCR was run on the TCR CDR3. TCRdb called the multiplex PCR reads again in MiXCR, with one record for every CDR3 protein. The data hold 300,000 to 350,000 distinct CDR3 sequences, with roughly 15% observed a single time.

Sequenced: blood. The rearrangement links TRBV18 to TRBJ2-5; tentative D call: TRBD1 (5 bases). This TCR was recovered from a man younger than 45 with Graves' hyperthyroidism. This chain's CDR3 is CASSPNQGVGETQYF. Written as DNA, the CDR3 is TGTGCCAGCTCACCCAATCAGGGTGTCGGAGAGACCCAGTACTTC. Full variable domain (missing parts from reference TRBV18 and TRBJ2-5): NAGVMQNPRHLVRRRGQEARLRCSPMKGHSHVYWYRQLPEEGLKFMVYLQKENIIDESGMPKERFSAEFPKEGPSILRIQQVVRGDSAAYFCASSPNQGVGETQYFGPGTRLLVL.